The sequence of this T cell receptor (beta chain) was determined in a study of blood T cell repertoires in COVID-19. Germline V gives CDR1 SGHRS, CDR2 YFSETQ. The CDR3 has 13 amino acids. Trimming removed 6 bases from V and 9 bases from J; junction bases left unmatched: 7. Assay: immunoSEQ multiplex PCR; the TCRdb copy retains only in-frame clones and omits some. The sample has under 350,000 clones; around four fifths are singletons. The TCR sequence derives from a man aged 60-69 years who had recovered from COVID-19. Sequenced material: peripheral blood. The V gene is TRBV5-1, the J gene TRBJ2-1; 9 nucleotides agree with TRBD1. The DNA for the CDR3 is TGCGCCAGCAACGGACAGGGGCTCGGTGAGCAGTTCTTC. This codes for CASNGQGLGEQFF.